These 23 T cell receptor beta chains share one sample of origin, sequenced in a study of T cell clonality in common variable immunodeficiency (dated by TCRdb to between 2014 and 2016). Overall results and qualifications from the work: Reportedly, TCRbeta sequences from CVID had fewer deletions and N-nucleotide insertions, and highly modified clones with 13 or more V deletions were absent from CVID.

Libraries were constructed by the immunoSEQ multiplex PCR assay. TCRdb provides this immuneACCESS table in a form limited to in-frame rearrangements. Some clones are lacking; in checked studies, under half of them reflect an unresolved V gene, and why the rest are absent is not known. The sample features tens of thousands of clones, and none is a singleton. The ten largest clones represent roughly 5.6% of the sample. These receptors have no identified antigens. Material: peripheral blood mononuclear cells. The receptors come from a human donor with common variable immunodeficiency.

In its sample, this clone was seen many times. The CDR3 end is not reached by the read, which stops 3 residues before it; the germline J gene fills it in. The chain combines TRBV29-1 with TRBJ2-1; TRBD2 matches at 7 bases. Trimming took 4 bases from V and 9 from J; bases not matched to a gene: 6. In germline, CDR1 is SQVTM, CDR2 ANQGSEA. This CDR3 has 12 residues. CDR3 DNA (partial): TGCAGCGTTGTGCGGGAGTACGGTGAG. This codes for CSVVREYGE. The full CDR3 protein reads CSVVREYGEQFF.

At least ten counts were recorded for this clone. CDR3 protein: CSARPPGGETQYF. The DNA read from the CDR3 is TGCAGTGCCCGCCCACCCGGGGGGGAGACC. The chain joins TRBV20-1 to TRBJ2-5; 7 nucleotides agree with TRBD2. The read is 3 residues too short to cover the CDR3 end, so that end is filled in from the germline J gene. The CDR3 totals 13 residues. Trimming at V came to 6 bases and at J to 5 bases, leaving 9 bases not matched to a gene. The germline CDR1 and CDR2 sequences are DFQATT and SNEGSKA (reference sequence).

With regard to this clone: The read gets to within 3 residues of the CDR3 end, and the germline J gene fills in the rest. V gene TRBV19 combines with J gene TRBJ2-7, with 7 bases matching TRBD1. CDR3 length: 14 residues. Germline-derived CDR1 and CDR2 are LNHDA and SQIVND (reference sequence). V lost 4 bases and J lost 2; bases outside the gene matches: 5. CDR3 sequence: CASSKTGTAYEQYF. The part of the CDR3 DNA that was read is TGTGCCAGTAGTAAAACTGGGACAGCCTACGAG.

This clone occurred many times. The CDR3 end lies 3 residues beyond the end of the read and is filled in from the germline J gene. This chain connects TRBV20-1 to TRBJ2-1; 16 bases are a match to TRBD2. Per germline, CDR1 DFQATT and CDR2 SNEGSKA (reference sequence). Trimming cost V 5 bases and J 9 bases; bases outside gene matches: 4. This CDR3 is built from 14 residues. CDR3 in amino acids: CSAGTSGGAGEQFF. The DNA read from the CDR3 is TGCAGTGCTGGGACTAGCGGGGGGGCCGGTGAG.

This clone was detected a few times. The sequenced CDR3 bases are TGTGCCAGCGGGGGGGGCATCAGCACAGATACG. Protein sequence: CASGGGISTDT. The complete CDR3 reads CASGGGISTDTQYF. V gene TRBV7-9 combines with J gene TRBJ2-3; possibly TRBD2 for D (7 bases). The read falls 3 residues short of the CDR3 end, and the missing part is taken from the germline J gene. V lost 8 bases and J lost 0, with 12 bases in between. This CDR3 region has 14 residues. CDR1 and CDR2 from the germline V gene are SEHNR and FQNEAQ (reference sequence).

This clone occurred a few times. The read terminates 3 residues ahead of where the CDR3 ends, so the germline J gene completes it. This chain connects TRBV7-2 to TRBJ2-2, with 8 bases identical to TRBD2. After removal of 3 bases from V and 7 bases from J, the junction contained 7 bases not matched to a gene. Germline CDR1 SGHTA, CDR2 FQGNSA. CDR3 size: 15 residues. The sequenced CDR3 bases are TGTGCCAGCAGCTTCGGGGGGGGCGCAAACGGGGAG. Its protein is CASSFGGGANGE. The entire CDR3 sequence reads CASSFGGGANGELFF.

Regarding this clone: The read terminates 3 residues before the CDR3 end, so the remaining end is supplied by the germline J gene. The chain joins TRBV23-1 to TRBJ2-7; D possibly corresponds to TRBD1 (5 bases). TRBV23-1 is given ORF status, its function remaining uncertain. CDR3 size: 13 residues. Trimming cost V 1 base and J 3 bases, with 7 bases left between them. Incomplete CDR3 DNA: TGCGCCAGCAGTCAATGCGACAGCTACGAG. Translation gives CASSQCDSYE. The full CDR3 reads CASSQCDSYEQYF.

There are a few counts of this clone. The sequence runs out 3 residues before the end of the CDR3; the remainder is reconstructed from the germline J gene. The V gene is TRBV30, the J gene TRBJ2-2; possibly TRBD2 for D (5 bases). The germline V gene encodes CDR1 GTSNPN and CDR2 SVGIG (reference sequence). Trimming cost V 2 bases and J 0 bases, with 10 bases left between them. The CDR3 sequence is 15 residues long. The CDR3 bases that were read are TGTGCCTGGAGTCGGGGTAAAGCGAACACCGGGGAG. Translating gives CAWSRGKANTGE. The whole CDR3 sequence reads CAWSRGKANTGELFF.

At least ten counts were recorded for this clone. The read finishes 3 residues shy of the CDR3 end, and the germline J gene is used to complete it. The chain employs TRBV7-3 and TRBJ2-7, with D perhaps TRBD1 (6 bases). Trimming shortened V by 5 bases and J by 2 bases, and 13 bases separated the two germline ends. Germline lookup yields CDR1 SGHTA and CDR2 FQGTGA. This CDR3 has 14 residues. The CDR3 reads CASSQEGVAYEQYF. The DNA read from the CDR3 is TGTGCCAGCAGCCAAGAGGGGGTTGCCTACGAG.

This clone was picked up many times. CDR3 sequence reads: CASSLAQGNAPQHF. The sequenced part of the CDR3 DNA is TGTGCCAGCAGCTTAGCACAGGGAAATGCGCCC. The V and J genes are TRBV7-9 and TRBJ1-5, with D possibly TRBD1 on 6 matching bases. The read falls 3 residues short of the CDR3 end, and the missing part is taken from the germline J gene. The germline V and J ends were trimmed by 0 bases and 9 bases, with 12 bases remaining between them. Germline CDR1 SEHNR, CDR2 FQNEAQ (reference sequence). The CDR3 contains 14 residues.

Of note for this clone: The read ends 3 residues shy of where the CDR3 ends; the end is completed using the germline J gene. This chain connects TRBV20-1 to TRBJ1-6; D is unresolved. Trimming shortened V by 0 bases and J by 3 bases, and 6 bases separated the two germline ends. Germline-derived CDR1 and CDR2 are DFQATT and SNEGSKA (reference sequence). The CDR3 consists of 14 residues. This CDR3 is CSARESYYNSPLHF. The CDR3 DNA, read in part, is TGCAGTGCTAGAGAGTCTTACTATAATTCACCC.

This clone was seen many times. The read ends 3 residues shy of where the CDR3 ends; the end is completed using the germline J gene. V is TRBV18 and J is TRBJ2-5, with 12 nucleotides matching TRBD2. With 0 bases clipped from V and 3 bases from J, the junction kept 2 bases outside the gene matches. The length of the CDR3 is 16 residues. The germline CDR1 and CDR2 sequences are KGHSH and LQKENI. CDR3: CASSPPSSGREETQYF. The part of the CDR3 DNA that was read is TGTGCCAGCTCACCACCCTCTAGCGGGAGGGAAGAGACC.

Regarding this clone: The read terminates 3 residues before the CDR3 end, so the remaining end is supplied by the germline J gene. J is TRBJ2-7 and V is TRBV20-1; 7 bases are a match to TRBD1. The CDR3 contains 13 residues. Looked up from germline, CDR1 is DFQATT and CDR2 is SNEGSKA (reference sequence). V lost 1 base to trimming and J lost 3 bases; unmatched junction nucleotides: 3. CDR3 region: CSARGDSFYEQYF. Incomplete CDR3 DNA: TGCAGTGCTAGAGGGGACAGCTTCTACGAG.

About this clone: Read coverage stops 3 residues before the CDR3 terminus; the germline J gene supplies the remainder. The V call is TRBV18, the J call TRBJ1-2; D call uncertain. Germline V gene lookup returns CDR1 KGHSH and CDR2 LQKENI. The V end lost 3 bases, the J end lost 4 bases, and 12 bases lay between the germline ends. The CDR3 extends over 14 amino acids. The CDR3 region is CASSPSGQVYGYTF. The part of the CDR3 DNA that was read is TGTGCCAGCTCACCCTCCGGTCAGGTCTATGGC.

For this clone: The CDR3 end is not reached by the read, which stops 3 residues before it; the germline J gene fills it in. This chain joins TRBV5-1 and TRBJ2-5; 10 bases match TRBD1. Looked up from germline, CDR1 is SGHRS and CDR2 is YFSETQ. J was trimmed by 4 bases and V by 2 bases; bases with no gene match: 2. The CDR3 has 14 residues. CDR3 DNA, as far as it was read: TGCGCCAGCAGCTTTGACAGGGGGCGAGAGACC. Its translation: CASSFDRGRET. The full CDR3 is CASSFDRGRETQYF.

Concerning this clone: The sequenced fragment ends 3 residues before the CDR3 boundary, so the rest is inferred from the germline J gene. The chain joins TRBV7-3 to TRBJ2-1, with D tentatively TRBD1 (8 bases). The CDR3 contains 16 residues. CDR1 is SGHTA, CDR2 FQGTGA, per germline. Between the trimmed V and J ends, which lost 4 bases and 6 bases, there was a span of 19 bases. CDR3 in amino acids: CASSSLGQGLSNEQFF. Partial CDR3 DNA: TGTGCCAGCAGCTCACTCGGACAGGGACTATCCAATGAG.

This clone has only a few counts. The read falls 3 residues short of the CDR3 end, and the missing part is taken from the germline J gene. The rearrangement links TRBV7-2 to TRBJ2-7; tentatively, D is TRBD1 (5 bases). Trimming cost V 1 base and J 2 bases, with 12 bases left between them. Per germline, CDR1 SGHTA and CDR2 FQGNSA. This CDR3 comprises 15 residues. This CDR3 reads CASSLGWAGPYEQYF. The covered CDR3 bases are TGTGCCAGCAGCTTAGGATGGGCAGGGCCCTACGAG.

In the case of this clone: The read stops 3 residues short of the end of the CDR3; the missing end is completed from the germline J gene. This sequence joins TRBV20-1 and TRBJ2-7; maybe TRBD2 (5 bases). The V end lost 4 bases, the J end lost 1 base, and 8 bases lay between the germline ends. CDR3 length equals 12 residues. Looked up from germline, CDR1 is DFQATT and CDR2 is SNEGSKA (reference sequence). CDR3 DNA, as far as it was read: TGCAGTGCTAAAGCGGAATCCTACGAG. Translating it yields CSAKAESYE. The complete CDR3 protein is CSAKAESYEQYF.

This clone turned up a few times. Sequencing ends 3 residues short of the CDR3 end; the germline J gene provides the rest. The chain uses TRBV7-3 and TRBJ2-2, with a tentative D call TRBD2 (6 bases). The CDR3 length is 17 residues. The V gene's germline CDR1 is SGHTA and CDR2 FQGTGA. Trimming took off 4 bases at V and 4 bases at J, with 19 bases between the two ends. The sequenced CDR3 bases are TGTGCCAGCAGCTCGGTGGGGCGGAGGGGAGGCACCGGGGAG. This codes for CASSSVGRRGGTGE. In full, the CDR3 is CASSSVGRRGGTGELFF.

With regard to this clone: The read ends 3 residues shy of where the CDR3 ends; the end is completed using the germline J gene. The chain employs TRBV7-9 and TRBJ2-1; tentatively, D is TRBD2 (6 bases). V was cut by 3 bases and J by 5 bases, with 11 bases left in between. Germline V CDR1 and CDR2: SEHNR, FQNEAQ (reference sequence). The CDR3 runs to 14 residues. Partial CDR3 DNA: TGTGCCAGCAGCTTTAGCGGAAAAAACAATGAG. Protein product: CASSFSGKNNE. The whole CDR3 protein is CASSFSGKNNEQFF.

About this clone: The CDR3 extends 3 residues past the end of the read, so its final part is completed from the germline J gene. The V call is TRBV2, the J call TRBJ2-3; 10 bases fit TRBD1. The V gene's germline CDR1 is SNHLY and CDR2 FYNNEI. The length of the CDR3 is 15 residues. The junction had 7 bases not matched to a gene; V was cut back by 8 bases and J by 2 bases. Incomplete CDR3 DNA: TGTGCCAGCGCTAGGGACAGGGGATTCACAGATACG. Translating it yields CASARDRGFTDT. The full CDR3 reads CASARDRGFTDTQYF. The full variable domain, rest sourced from reference TRBV2 and TRBJ2-3, is EPEVTQTPSHQVTQMGQEVILRCVPISNHLYFYWYRQILGQKVEFLVSFYNNEISEKSEIFDDQFSVERPDGSNFTLKIRSTKLEDSAMYFCASARDRGFTDTQYFGPGTRLTVL.

This clone was observed at least ten times. The sequenced fragment ends 3 residues before the CDR3 boundary, so the rest is inferred from the germline J gene. This chain uses TRBV5-1 with TRBJ1-2; TRBD1 agrees at 8 bases. The trim removed 4 bases at V and 2 bases at J, leaving 4 bases unmatched. Germline-derived CDR1 and CDR2 are SGHRS and YFSETQ. The CDR3 spans 14 residues. The sequenced CDR3 bases are TGCGCCAGCAGCGGCGGACAGGGAAACTATGGC. This gives the protein CASSGGQGNYG. The whole CDR3 is CASSGGQGNYGYTF.

With regard to this clone: The read is 3 residues too short to cover the CDR3 end, so that end is filled in from the germline J gene. This chain links TRBV2 with TRBJ1-1; unclear D gene. Trimming removed 7 bases from V and 0 bases from J, with 12 bases in between. The CDR3 sequence is 14 residues long. In germline, CDR1 is SNHLY, CDR2 FYNNEI. The part of the CDR3 DNA that was read is TGTGCCAGCAAAAGCAACCAGGTGAACACTGAA. It specifies CASKSNQVNTE. The complete CDR3 reads CASKSNQVNTEAFF.